This entry describes one T cell receptor (beta chain). Its specificity is unknown. The data were taken from a study of vaccination and CD4 T cells after COVID-19. The Oncomine TCR Beta short-read assay was what sequenced the DNA obtained from cultured CD4+ T cells. TCRdb processed the PCR reads anew with MiXCR; each CDR3 protein has one entry. The table has about 15,000 distinct CDR3 sequences, 45% to 60% seen once; the top ten hold 10% to 15%. The CDR3 sequence is 16 residues long. V was shortened by 0 bases and J by 0 bases, with 12 bases between the two germline ends. Germline V gene data show CDR1 as DFQATT and CDR2 as SNEGSKA (reference sequence). The sample's treatment: approximately 9-day PBMC culture with coronavirus spike peptide pools or control peptides (ViraFEST assay). After expanding antigen-specific T cells with peptide pools, ViraFEST sequenced their TCRs.

Sequencing input: CD4+ T cells from blood, cultured in vitro. The sequence came from a human donor who had recovered from COVID-19. The rearrangement joins TRBV20-1 to TRBJ1-3; D not certain. The CDR3 loop reads CSARDPQSSSGNTIYF. The CDR3 nucleotides are TGCAGTGCTAGAGATCCACAGTCAAGCTCTGGAAACACCATATATTTT.